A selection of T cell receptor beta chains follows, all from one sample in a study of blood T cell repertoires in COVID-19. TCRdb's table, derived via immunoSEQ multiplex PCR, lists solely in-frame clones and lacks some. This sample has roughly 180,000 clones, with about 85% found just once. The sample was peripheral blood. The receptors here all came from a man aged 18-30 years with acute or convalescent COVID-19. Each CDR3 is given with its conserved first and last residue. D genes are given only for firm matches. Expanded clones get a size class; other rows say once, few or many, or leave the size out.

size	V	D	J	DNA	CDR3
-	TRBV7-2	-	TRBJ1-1	TGTGCCAGCAGCTTAGCGTCAGAGAACACTGAAGCTTTCTTT	CASSLASENTEAFF
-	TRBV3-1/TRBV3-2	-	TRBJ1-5	TGTGCCAGCAGCCAAGATCGAGGAGGGTTGGGCAATCAGCCCCAGCATTTT	CASSQDRGGLGNQPQHF
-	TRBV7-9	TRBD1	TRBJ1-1	TGTGCCAGCAACAATACCTATGACAGGGTTTTAGACACTGAAGCTTTCTTT	CASNNTYDRVLDTEAFF
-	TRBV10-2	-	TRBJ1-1	TGCGCCAGCAGGGATGACAGTACTGAAGCTTTCTTT	CASRDDSTEAFF
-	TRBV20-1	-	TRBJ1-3	TGCAGTGCTAGTTCTGCAGGGCCGGGAAACACCATATATTTT	CSASSAGPGNTIYF
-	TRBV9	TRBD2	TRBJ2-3	TGTGCCAGCAGCGCCAGAACTAGCGCGGGAGATACGCAGTATTTT	CASSARTSAGDTQYF
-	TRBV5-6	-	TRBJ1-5	TGTGCCAGCAGCTTGGTAAGGGTCCCGGGGAACCAGCCCCAGCATTTT	CASSLVRVPGNQPQHF
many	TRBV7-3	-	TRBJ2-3	TGTGCCAGCAGCTTTACAGGACAGCACACAGATACGCAGTATTTT	CASSFTGQHTDTQYF
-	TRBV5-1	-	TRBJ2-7	TGCGCCAGCAGACCAGACGGAGACTACGAGCAGTACTTC	CASRPDGDYEQYF
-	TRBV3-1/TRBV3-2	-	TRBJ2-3	TGTGCCAGCAGCCATTCGTCGGGGACTCCGGGGGATACGCAGTATTTT	CASSHSSGTPGDTQYF
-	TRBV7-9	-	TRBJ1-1	TGTGCCAGCAGCTTAGTTCGGGATAACACTGAAGCTTTCTTT	CASSLVRDNTEAFF
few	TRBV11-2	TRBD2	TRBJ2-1	TGTGCCAGCAGCCCACGACTAGCGGGGGGTGGTGAGCAGTTCTTC	CASSPRLAGGGEQFF
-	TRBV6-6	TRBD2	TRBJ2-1	TGTGCCAGCAGTCAAGGCGGGAGTGAGCAGTTCTTC	CASSQGGSEQFF
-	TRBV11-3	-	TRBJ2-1	TGTGCCAGCAGCTTAGGTGCGGCCGACCGAGCCAATGAGCAGTTCTTC	CASSLGAADRANEQFF
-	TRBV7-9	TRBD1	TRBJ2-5	TGTGCCAGCAGCTTGGGGACAGTTAAACAAGAGACCCAGTACTTC	CASSLGTVKQETQYF
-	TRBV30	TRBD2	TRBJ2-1	TGTGCCTGGCATCGAGCTAGCGGGGCTTCGGATGAGCAGTTCTTC	CAWHRASGASDEQFF
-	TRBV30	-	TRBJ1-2	TGTGCCTGGAGTGCCCAGGGCTACACTAACTATGGCTACACCTTC	CAWSAQGYTNYGYTF
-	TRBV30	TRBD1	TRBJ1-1	TGTGCCTGGTACCGGGACAGTCAAGAAGCTTTCTTT	CAWYRDSQEAFF
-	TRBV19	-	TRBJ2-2	TGTGCCAGTCTTCCTGCCCTTGGGCGTAACACCGGGGAGCTGTTTTTT	CASLPALGRNTGELFF
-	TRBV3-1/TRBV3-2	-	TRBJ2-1	TGTGCCAGCAGCCAAGAAACCCCCGCGAGTGAGCAGTTCTTC	CASSQETPASEQFF
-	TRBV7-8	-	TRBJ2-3	TGTGCCAGCAGCTTGAGGGCCTCCACAGATACGCAGTATTTT	CASSLRASTDTQYF
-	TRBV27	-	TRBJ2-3	TGTGCCAGCAGTTTATCGGGAGTGGTTATCACAGATACGCAGTATTTT	CASSLSGVVITDTQYF
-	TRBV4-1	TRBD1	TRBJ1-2	TGCGCCAGCAGCCAAGGGAGATCAGGGGGCTATGGCTACACCTTC	CASSQGRSGGYGYTF
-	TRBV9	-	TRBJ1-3	TGTGCCAGCAGCGTAGATGGTGGCAGGGGAAACACCATATATTTT	CASSVDGGRGNTIYF
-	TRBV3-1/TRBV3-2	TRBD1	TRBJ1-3	TGTGCCAGCAGCCAAACCCGGACAGGCGGCTCTGGAAACACCATATATTTT	CASSQTRTGGSGNTIYF
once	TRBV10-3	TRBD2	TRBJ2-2	TGTGCCATCAAGGCGGGGGGATACACCGGGGAGCTGTTTTTT	CAIKAGGYTGELFF
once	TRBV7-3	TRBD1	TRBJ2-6	TGTGCCAGCAGCGCGGGACAGGGGAGGTCTGGGGCCAACGTCCTGACTTTC	CASSAGQGRSGANVLTF
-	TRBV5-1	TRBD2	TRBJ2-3	TGCGCCAGCAGCTTGGAAGCGGGACTCACAGATACGCAGTATTTT	CASSLEAGLTDTQYF
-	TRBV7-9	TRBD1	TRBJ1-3	TGTGCCAGCAGCTCAGCGACAGGGGGCTCTGGAAACACCATATATTTT	CASSSATGGSGNTIYF
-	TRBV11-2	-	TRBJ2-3	TGTGCCAGCAGCTTATCCAGGGGCCCTGGAGGAACAGATACGCAGTATTTT	CASSLSRGPGGTDTQYF
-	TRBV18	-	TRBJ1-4	TGTGCCAGCTCACACCCGGGGGGAACTAATGAAAAACTGTTTTTT	CASSHPGGTNEKLFF
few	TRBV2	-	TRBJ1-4	TGTGCCAGCAGTCCTAATATGGTGAAGAATGAAAAACTGTTTTTT	CASSPNMVKNEKLFF
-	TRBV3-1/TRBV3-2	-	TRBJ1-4	TGTGCCAGCAGCCAAGATATAAGGGGGTCTGGAAAACTGTTTTTT	CASSQDIRGSGKLFF
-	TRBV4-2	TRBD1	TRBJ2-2	TGTGCCAGCAGCCAACCGGACAGGGGGGGCGGGGAGCTGTTTTTT	CASSQPDRGGGELFF
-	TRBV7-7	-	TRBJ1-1	TGTGCCAGCAGCCACTACCTCGTGACAGATAGAATTGAAGCTTTCTTT	CASSHYLVTDRIEAFF
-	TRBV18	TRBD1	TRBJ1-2	TGTGCCAGCTCCCAGGGGGTCGATGGCTACACCTTC	CASSQGVDGYTF
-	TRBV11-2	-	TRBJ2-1	TGTGCCAGCAGCTTCGATTACAGGGGGGGATACAATGAGCAGTTCTTC	CASSFDYRGGYNEQFF
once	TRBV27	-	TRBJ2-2	TGTGCCAGCAGTTTTCGTACCGGGGAGCTGTTTTTT	CASSFRTGELFF
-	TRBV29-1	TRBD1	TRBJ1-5	TGCAGCGTTGGACAGGGCTACAATCAGCCCCAGCATTTT	CSVGQGYNQPQHF
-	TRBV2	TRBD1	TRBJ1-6	TGTGCCAGCAGTGCCTCAATCAGGGGGATTAATTCACCCCTCCACTTT	CASSASIRGINSPLHF
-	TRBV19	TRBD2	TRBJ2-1	TGTGCCAGTAGTTGGACTAGCGGGGGGTACAATGAGCAGTTCTTC	CASSWTSGGYNEQFF
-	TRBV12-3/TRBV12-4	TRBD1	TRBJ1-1	TGTGCCAGCAGTTTATACCAGGGGGCAGAAGCTTTCTTT	CASSLYQGAEAFF
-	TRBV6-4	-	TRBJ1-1	TGTGCCAGCAGGGATCCGACAGACCAAGCTTTCTTT	CASRDPTDQAFF
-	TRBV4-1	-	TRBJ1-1	TGCGCCAGCAGCCCGGGACACAACACTGAAGCTTTCTTT	CASSPGHNTEAFF
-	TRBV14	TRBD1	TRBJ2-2	TGTGCCAGCAGCCAGCAGGGGGCTACCGGGGAGCTGTTTTTT	CASSQQGATGELFF
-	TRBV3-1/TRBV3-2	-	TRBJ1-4	TGTGCCAGCAGCCAAGTCGGGTCCAATGGGAAACTGTTTTTT	CASSQVGSNGKLFF
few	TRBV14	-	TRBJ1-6	TGTGCCAGCAGCCCCGACAGAATATCACCCCTCCACTTT	CASSPDRISPLHF
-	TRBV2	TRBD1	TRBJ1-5	TGTGCCAGCAGTGGGTCGGCGGACAGGGGCCTCAATCAGCCCCAGCATTTT	CASSGSADRGLNQPQHF
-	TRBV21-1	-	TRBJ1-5	TGTGCCAGCAGCGATCCACCTCCGACAGGGGAGGGCAATCAGCCCCAGCATTTT	CASSDPPPTGEGNQPQHF
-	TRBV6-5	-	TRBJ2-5	TGTGCCAGCAGTTTGCCTCCTAACTCCGCGTGGTACTTC	CASSLPPNSAWYF
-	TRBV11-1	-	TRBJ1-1	TGTGCCAGCAGTTCCAGGGGCGTGAACACTGAAGCTTTCTTT	CASSSRGVNTEAFF
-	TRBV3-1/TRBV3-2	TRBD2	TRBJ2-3	TGTGCCAGCAGCCAAGATCGGCGACTAGCGGGGGGGAAACTTGATACGCAGTATTTT	CASSQDRRLAGGKLDTQYF
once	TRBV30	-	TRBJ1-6	TGTGCCTGGGCCGCAGTTGGTTCACCCCTCCACTTT	CAWAAVGSPLHF
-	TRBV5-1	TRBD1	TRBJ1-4	TGCGCCAGCAGCTTACAGGGGGCGAATGAAAAACTGTTTTTT	CASSLQGANEKLFF
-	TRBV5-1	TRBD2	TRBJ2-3	TGCGCCAGCAGCTTGGCCCCGCGGGGGGGCGGGTCAGATACGCAGTATTTT	CASSLAPRGGGSDTQYF
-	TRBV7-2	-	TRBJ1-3	TGTGCCAGCAGCTTAGTTTTCGCGGGGGGCGCATTATCTGGAAACACCATATATTTT	CASSLVFAGGALSGNTIYF
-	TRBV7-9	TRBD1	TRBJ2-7	TGTGCCAGCAGCCAAGGGACAGGGCCCGAGCAGTACTTC	CASSQGTGPEQYF
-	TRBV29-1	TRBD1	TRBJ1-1	TGCAGCGTTCCTAAGGGGACAGGGGGCACTGAAGCTTTCTTT	CSVPKGTGGTEAFF
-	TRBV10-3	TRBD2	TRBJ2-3	TGTGCCATCAGGGGGAGCGGGGGGGCCCGCACAGATACGCAGTATTTT	CAIRGSGGARTDTQYF